This TCR beta chain was retrieved from a study of Ad26.COV2.S vaccination and SARS-CoV-2 variants (dated by TCRdb to about 2021). Study-level background: Donors in the vaccine arm were drawn from COV1001, a phase I-IIa trial of Ad26.COV2.S in healthy adults that was multicentre, randomized, double-blind and placebo-controlled. Investigators remained blinded to trial group allocation during experiments and outcome assessment. The TCR-sequenced set comprised roughly 30 samples: some 20 Ad26.COV2.S vaccine recipients, 5 placebo recipients and 8 SARS-CoV-2 convalescent individuals. Sequencing of the TCRbeta repertoire served to evaluate the specificity and breadth of SARS-CoV-2-reactive T cell receptors following Ad26.COV2.S vaccination. Ad26.COV2.S was given intramuscularly at 5x10^10 or 1x10^11 viral particles, as a single shot or as two shots 56 days apart. Participants in the trial were split at random into five groups of five each, receiving low-dose or high-dose Ad26.COV2.S once or twice, or else placebo on both occasions. Paper-wide results and their limitations: The study was not powered to compare responses between vaccine doses or regimens. After vaccination, spike-specific CD8+ and CD4+ T cell responses were reported to show substantial breadth. Non-spike TCR breadth was comparable between vaccine and placebo recipients, consistent with the vaccine containing only spike. Spike-specific TCR breadth was higher in Ad26.COV2.S recipients than in placebo recipients (P = 0.0014). The authors noted that total T cell responses may have been underestimated by the TCR breadth and depth analyses.

Turning to this clone: Its specific antigen is unknown. There are no base qualities to consult, and no much larger clone falls within one base.

A distance of 9 bases separates the germline ends of V and J, which lose 0 bases and 0 bases respectively. CDR1 and CDR2, per the germline V gene, are MNHEY and SVGAGI. The CDR3 runs 15 amino acids, cysteine and phenylalanine included. Only the CDR3 portion is preserved as DNA: 45 bases, with reading frame beginning at the first base. This specimen's treatment or condition label, per the study, means: roughly 18 received Ad26.COV2.S at low or high dose, single or two shots; about 5 received placebo; per-sample allocation not given. Repertoires of vaccine and placebo recipients were sequenced from samples taken on day 63 after the first injection. Between 29 July and 7 August 2020, Cohort 1b enrolled 25 adults aged 18-55 years at one site in Boston, USA. Ad26.COV2.S was a replication-incompetent adenovirus type 26 vector that expressed a prefusion-stabilized SARS-CoV-2 spike protein derived from the original Wuhan strain.

The immunoSEQ Assay was the method used to sequence TCRbeta CDR3 regions. After extraction, genomic DNA underwent amplification by bias-controlled multiplex PCR, followed by high-throughput sequencing. In the paper's pipeline: To quantify the absolute abundance of every unique TCRbeta CDR3 region, sequences were collapsed and filtered. T cell fraction was estimated by normalization of TCRbeta template counts to usable DNA, with usable DNA being measured through amplification of reference genes present in all nucleated cells. Repertoire TCRs were annotated as SARS-CoV-2-specific by exact matching of V gene, CDR3 amino acid sequence and J gene to a known reactive TCR set. MIRA supplied the reference SARS-CoV-2 TCR set, which was filtered for enrichment in COVID-19-positive ImmuneCODE repertoires so that public or cross-reactive TCRs were removed. Using the MIRA antigens, annotated TCRs were further analysed by specific ORF or by position within an ORF. Depth was the summed frequency of annotated unique rearrangements, while breadth was defined as annotated unique rearrangements over total unique productive rearrangements. Two-sided Wilcoxon rank-sum tests were used to compare TCR breadth between groups. TCRdb mirrors the immuneACCESS table, restricted to in-frame sequences. Some clones are absent from its copies; in checked studies, under half trace to an unresolved V gene, and the reason for the others is unknown. V, J and clone size are those of that table, while D and trimming were read from the DNA. The table for this sample lists about 680,000 clones; roughly 90% of them were counted only once. About 1.5% of the sample is in the top ten clones.

The chain uses TRBV6-5 and TRBJ2-7; no D gene is confidently identified. Sequences were derived from peripheral blood, sampled in a trial of Ad26.COV2.S vaccine versus placebo. This TCR came from a person aged 18-65 years who received the Ad26.COV2.S COVID-19 vaccine or a placebo. The CDR3 sequence is CASSYSPSSSYEQYF. DNA sequence: TGTGCCAGCAGTTACTCCCCCTCCAGCTCCTACGAGCAGTACTTC.